Each of the 23 T cell receptor beta chains below was sequenced from the same sample in a study of chemoradiotherapy in HPV16-positive cancers (dated by TCRdb to the early 2020s). Libraries were constructed by the immunoSEQ multiplex PCR assay. What TCRdb holds here is the immuneACCESS table cut down to in-frame rearrangements. Part of the clones is not present; checked against another copy, under half of the missing clones reflect an unresolved V gene, and the others are unexplained. This sample lists about 30,000 clones; about four fifths were detected once. The ten largest account for 5% to 7% of the sample. Sample: blood, taken from a patient who underwent chemoradiotherapy. These receptor sequences come from a human donor with HPV-associated anogenital cancer.

The V call is TRBV6-1, the J call TRBJ1-3; TRBD1 might be the D (5 bases). V was pared by 3 bases and J by 2 bases, with 8 bases between. The germline gives CDR1 MNHNS, CDR2 SASEGT. The CDR3 is 14 amino acids. CDR3 in amino acids: CASSEGGAGNTIYF. CDR3 DNA sequence: TGTGCCAGCAGTGAGGGGGGGGCTGGAAACACCATATATTTT.

The V gene is TRBV5-1, the J gene TRBJ2-5; TRBD1 agrees at 7 bases. With V trimmed by 4 bases and J by 0 bases, 6 bases remained unmatched. Germline lookup yields CDR1 SGHRS and CDR2 YFSETQ. The CDR3 runs to 15 residues. CDR3 bases: TGCGCCAGCAGCCAGGACAGGAGTCACCAAGAGACCCAGTACTTC. Amino acid sequence: CASSQDRSHQETQYF.

The chain carries TRBV9 and TRBJ1-3; weak D call: TRBD1 (6 bases). The V gene lost 4 bases and the J gene lost 1 base, with 15 bases spanning the gap. CDR1 is SGDLS, CDR2 YYNGEE, per germline. There are 16 residues in the CDR3. This CDR3 is CASSPRQGRSGNTIYF. The CDR3 bases are TGTGCCAGCAGCCCCCGGCAGGGGCGATCTGGAAACACCATATATTTT.

The chain carries TRBV5-8 and TRBJ2-2; the D gene is possibly TRBD1 (5 bases). The CDR3 length is 15 residues. Germline V lookup: CDR1 SGHTS, CDR2 YDEGEE. Trimming took off 2 bases at V and 4 bases at J, with 12 bases between the two ends. The CDR3 coding sequence is TGTGCCAGCAGCTTACTGGACACTTCCACCGGGGAGCTGTTTTTT. Translation gives CASSLLDTSTGELFF. The variable domain in full, completed from reference TRBV5-8 and TRBJ2-2, reads EAGVTQSPTHLIKTRGQQATLRCSPISGHTSVYWYQQALGLGLQFLLWYDEGEERNRGNFPPRFSGRQFPNYSSELNVNALELEDSALYLCASSLLDTSTGELFFGEGSRLTVL.

This clone was recorded only once. The V and J genes are TRBV5-4 and TRBJ2-7; unclear D gene. V lost 4 bases and J lost 6, with 17 bases in between. Germline CDR1 reads SGHNT; CDR2 reads YYREEE (reference sequence). This CDR3 contains 14 residues. This chain's CDR3 is CASSPLKNTGEQYF. The DNA for the CDR3 is TGTGCCAGCAGCCCTCTGAAAAATACGGGCGAGCAGTACTTC.

This clone was seen just once. V and J are TRBV9 and TRBJ1-6, with TRBD1 as a possible D gene (6 bases). The CDR3 has 16 residues. Germline lookup yields CDR1 SGDLS and CDR2 YYNGEE. V was trimmed by 0 bases and J by 7 bases, leaving 14 bases between them. The CDR3 sequence is CASSVASGVKNSPLHF. The CDR3 DNA follows: TGTGCCAGCAGCGTAGCATCAGGGGTAAAAAATTCACCCCTCCACTTT.

This clone was seen more than once but under ten times. The chain recombines TRBV9 with TRBJ1-3; the D gene is possibly TRBD1 (5 bases). CDR1 SGDLS and CDR2 YYNGEE come from the germline V gene. The V end was cut by 4 bases, the J end by 4 bases, with 9 bases between. The CDR3 has 13 amino acids. The CDR3 spells CASSRGDGNTIYF. CDR3 bases: TGTGCCAGCAGCAGAGGGGACGGAAACACCATATATTTT.

The V and J genes are TRBV6-1 and TRBJ1-2; the D is unclear. The CDR3 totals 12 residues. CDR1 is MNHNS, CDR2 SASEGT, per germline. Trimming cost V 3 bases and J 8 bases, with 10 bases left between them. This CDR3 is CASSDRSRGYTF. CDR3 bases: TGTGCCAGCAGTGACAGATCGCGCGGCTACACCTTC.

The rearrangement joins TRBV6-1 to TRBJ1-2; no reliable D call. V lost 5 bases and J lost 4, with 11 bases in between. This CDR3 contains 13 residues. Germline V gene data show CDR1 as MNHNS and CDR2 as SASEGT. The CDR3 nucleotides read TGTGCCAGCAGTCTGGGCAGATCCTATGGCTACACCTTC. Protein: CASSLGRSYGYTF.

The chain uses TRBV11-3 and TRBJ2-2; D assignment may be TRBD1 or TRBD2 (5 bases each). CDR1 SGHNT and CDR2 YENEEA come from the germline V gene. This CDR3 is 18 amino acids long. V shed 1 base and J shed 4 bases, with 19 bases lying between them. The CDR3 loop reads CASSLAARDPDFTGELFF. CDR3 sequence (DNA): TGTGCCAGCAGCTTAGCTGCCCGGGACCCGGATTTCACCGGGGAGCTGTTTTTT.

This clone occurred once. The J gene is TRBJ1-4, the V gene TRBV9, with D tentatively TRBD1 (5 bases). This CDR3 is built from 16 residues. V lost 3 bases and J 0 bases, leaving 12 bases between the germline ends. Germline values: CDR1 SGDLS, CDR2 YYNGEE. CDR3 protein: CASSAGGTATNEKLFF. CDR3 DNA sequence: TGTGCCAGCAGCGCCGGGGGAACGGCAACTAATGAAAAACTGTTTTTT.

The chain joins TRBV7-2 to TRBJ2-7; possible D gene TRBD1, 5 bases. In germline, CDR1 is SGHTA, CDR2 FQGNSA. The V end was cut by 0 bases, the J end by 3 bases, with 12 bases between. The CDR3 length is 15 residues. The chain's CDR3 is CASSLAWGDSYEQYF. The CDR3 DNA is TGTGCCAGCAGCTTAGCGTGGGGCGACAGCTACGAGCAGTACTTC.

The rearrangement links TRBV5-4 to TRBJ2-3, with 7 positions matching TRBD2. Germline V gene lookup returns CDR1 SGHNT and CDR2 YYREEE (reference sequence). Unmatched junction bases numbered 2, after V lost 2 bases and J lost 11 bases. CDR3 size: 11 residues. For the CDR3, the DNA is TGTGCCAGCAGCTTTCGGGGGGAGCAGTATTTT. Translated: CASSFRGEQYF.

This clone was observed a handful of times. The chain is built from TRBV5-5 and TRBJ1-2; TRBD1 is a possible D gene (6 bases). CDR3 length: 13 residues. The germline V gene has CDR1 SGHKS and CDR2 YYEKEE (reference sequence). Deletions cut 5 bases from V and 8 bases from J, with 16 bases between. The CDR3 spells CASSDAGAWGYTF. For the CDR3, the DNA is TGTGCCAGCAGTGATGCGGGGGCGTGGGGCTACACCTTC. Full variable domain (rest looked up from reference TRBV5-5 and TRBJ1-2): DAGVTQSPTHLIKTRGQQVTLRCSPISGHKSVSWYQQVLGQGPQFIFQYYEKEERGRGNFPDRFSARQFPNYSSELNVNALLLGDSALYLCASSDAGAWGYTFGSGTRLTVV.

The chain has TRBV6-5 and TRBJ1-5; possibly TRBD1 for D (5 bases). Looked up from germline, CDR1 is MNHEY and CDR2 is SVGAGI. Trimming shortened V by 0 bases and J by 2 bases, and 8 bases separated the two germline ends. CDR3 length equals 15 residues. The DNA for the CDR3 is TGTGCCAGCAGTTACTCTGGGGGGGGCAATCAGCCCCAGCATTTT. This gives the protein CASSYSGGGNQPQHF.

CDR3 region: CASGQGLSGNTIYF. The CDR3, as DNA: TGTGCCAGCGGCCAGGGACTCTCTGGAAACACCATATATTTT. The chain couples TRBV27 to TRBJ1-3, with D maybe TRBD1 (5 bases). Germline V CDR1 and CDR2: MNHEY, SMNVEV (reference sequence). Trimming removed 8 bases from V and 0 bases from J, with 11 bases in between. This CDR3 is built from 14 residues.

This chain joins TRBV10-3 and TRBJ2-3, with D maybe TRBD2 (6 bases). CDR1 is ENHRY and CDR2 is SYGVKD in the germline V gene. V lost 2 bases and J lost 3, with 9 bases in between. The length of the CDR3 is 14 residues. The CDR3, as DNA: TGTGCCATCAGTGAGAGGACTATGACAGATACGCAGTATTTT. Its translation is CAISERTMTDTQYF.

This clone was seen just once. This sequence joins TRBV5-4 and TRBJ1-1; tentative D call: TRBD1 (5 bases). V lost 3 bases, J lost 1 base, and 13 bases lay in between. This CDR3 region has 15 residues. The germline gives CDR1 SGHNT, CDR2 YYREEE (reference sequence). The CDR3 bases are TGTGCCAGCAGCTGGGGCGGGTATTGGAACACTGAAGCTTTCTTT. It codes for CASSWGGYWNTEAFF.

This chain connects TRBV27 to TRBJ1-1; tentative D call: TRBD1 (5 bases). This CDR3 region has 13 residues. The germline V gene has CDR1 MNHEY and CDR2 SMNVEV (reference sequence). V lost 4 bases and J 1 base, leaving 7 bases between the germline ends. CDR3 nucleotides: TGTGCCAGCAGTTCGGACAAGAACACTGAAGCTTTCTTT. It encodes CASSSDKNTEAFF.

This clone was recorded once. CDR3 sequence reads: CASSPSDRAGANVLTF. CDR3 sequence (DNA): TGTGCCAGCAGCCCATCGGACAGGGCTGGGGCCAACGTCCTGACTTTC. V is TRBV5-6 and J is TRBJ2-6, with TRBD1 matching over 8 bases. This CDR3 spans 16 amino acids. The germline V gene encodes CDR1 SGHDT and CDR2 YYEEEE. With 4 bases clipped from V and 2 bases from J, the junction kept 5 bases outside the gene matches. Together with reference TRBV5-6 and TRBJ2-6, the CDR3 gives the full variable domain: DAGVTQSPTHLIKTRGQQVTLRCSPKSGHDTVSWYQQALGQGPQFIFQYYEEEERQRGNFPDRFSGHQFPNYSSELNVNALLLGDSALYLCASSPSDRAGANVLTFGAGSRLTVL.

This clone was recorded only once. The V gene is TRBV19, the J gene TRBJ1-1; 9 bases map to TRBD1. Unmatched junction bases numbered 11, after V lost 6 bases and J lost 0 bases. The germline gives CDR1 LNHDA, CDR2 SQIVND (reference sequence). This CDR3 spans 17 amino acids. The chain's CDR3 is CASSHTGWDRVNTEAFF. For the CDR3, the DNA is TGTGCCAGTAGCCACACTGGATGGGACAGGGTGAACACTGAAGCTTTCTTT.

The rearrangement uses TRBV7-8 and TRBJ1-3; D gene ambiguous. Trimming cost V 6 bases and J 1 base, with 13 bases left between them. Germline V CDR1 and CDR2: SGHVS, FQNEAQ. This CDR3 spans 15 amino acids. This CDR3 reads CASSINGQSGNTIYF. The CDR3 nucleotides are TGTGCCAGCAGTATTAACGGGCAGTCTGGAAACACCATATATTTT.

The chain is built from TRBV20-1 and TRBJ2-5; D not resolved. The CDR3 spans 9 residues. CDR1 and CDR2 from the germline V gene are DFQATT and SNEGSKA (reference sequence). Trimming removed 8 bases from V and 4 bases from J, with 5 bases in between. The CDR3 spells CSLGETQYF. The CDR3 nucleotides read TGCAGTCTTGGAGAGACCCAGTACTTC.